These 28 T cell receptor beta chains originate from one sample sequenced in a study of tumor and adjacent non-tumor tissue in lung cancer. RNA was extracted from bulk tissue without any cell sorting. TCRbeta libraries were built with three rounds of nested PCR, modified from ARM-PCR. TCRdb used MiXCR to reprocess the multiplex PCR reads, holding one entry per CDR3 protein. Of more than 120,000 distinct CDR3 sequences listed, 60% to 70% are singletons. Sequenced material: lung tumor tissue. The receptors were sampled from a man aged 55-75 years with small cell lung cancer.

To note about this clonotype: Germline and junction disagree at one end, which may indicate a read error. The chain employs TRBV12-3 or TRBV12-4 and TRBJ2-7; the match to TRBD1 covers 8 bases. The CDR3 length is 15 residues. CDR3 DNA: TGTGCCAGTAGTGTGGACAGGGCAAAGCCCTACGAGCAGTGCTTC. The encoded protein is CASSVDRAKPYEQCF.

Turning to this clonotype: This could be a read error, since a much larger clone is one nucleotide away. In this CDR3 the conserved last residue, phenylalanine or tryptophan, is missing, so a read error is likely. The J gene is TRBJ2-2, the V gene TRBV11-2; D might be TRBD1 (5 bases). This CDR3 has 13 amino acids. V lost 5 bases and J lost 6, with 10 bases in between. Germline V gene lookup returns CDR1 SGHAT and CDR2 FQNNGV. DNA for the CDR3: TGTGCCAGCAGCAGGGGTTCACCCGGGGAGCTGTTTCTT. It codes for CASSRGSPGELFL.

This clonotype was counted once. The V gene is TRBV6-1, the J gene TRBJ2-1, with D tentatively TRBD2 (5 bases). Trimming cost V 7 bases and J 9 bases, with 13 bases left between them. The length of the CDR3 is 12 residues. The germline CDR1 and CDR2 sequences are MNHNS and SASEGT. The CDR3 region has the DNA TGTGCCAGCAAGTATAGCGTTCCTGAGCAGTTCTTC. Translated, it gives CASKYSVPEQFF.

Turning to this clonotype: Because it lacks the conserved phenylalanine or tryptophan at the end, this CDR3 is likely a read error. This chain links TRBV5-4 with TRBJ2-2; TRBD2 is a possible D gene (6 bases). Trimming cost V 5 bases and J 5 bases, with 22 bases left between them. This CDR3 spans 17 amino acids. Germline CDR1 is SGHNT and CDR2 is YYREEE (reference sequence). The CDR3 DNA sequence: TGTGCCAGCAGAGCTTCGGCCGCCGGGACTCCGACCGGGGAGCTGTTTTAT. Translating it yields CASRASAAGTPTGELFY.

The gene calls are TRBV29-1 and TRBJ2-7; maybe TRBD2 (5 bases). CDR3 length: 13 residues. Germline V gene sequence: CDR1 SQVTM, CDR2 ANQGSEA. The CDR3 is CRVGSQPSYEQYV. For the CDR3, the DNA is TGCAGGGTTGGGAGTCAGCCCTCCTACGAGCAGTACGTC.

Only one count was recorded for this clonotype. The chain has TRBV20-1 and TRBJ2-1, with TRBD2 matching 12 bases. Germline CDR1 reads DFQATT; CDR2 reads SNEGSKA (reference sequence). The CDR3 consists of 19 residues. CDR3 residues: CTDSPDGLAGGALYNEQFF. The DNA of the CDR3 is TGCACTGATTCTCCGGACGGTCTAGCGGGAGGGGCCCTCTACAATGAGCAGTTCTTC.

This clonotype rates as large. The V call is TRBV6-5, the J call TRBJ1-5; unclear D gene. The V gene lost 0 bases and the J gene lost 5 bases, with 8 bases spanning the gap. Germline loops: CDR1 MNHEY, CDR2 SVGAGI. CDR3 length equals 14 residues. The CDR3 loop reads CASSYSTWDQPQHF. CDR3 bases: TGTGCCAGCAGTTACTCGACTTGGGATCAGCCCCAGCATTTT.

The genes are TRBV10-3 and TRBJ2-3; 7 positions match TRBD2. CDR1 and CDR2 from the germline V gene are ENHRY and SYGVKD. V was clipped by 0 bases and J by 4 bases; unmatched bases: 10. CDR3 size: 17 residues. The CDR3 nucleotides read TGTGCCATCAGTGAGTCAATCGGGGGGATTACGCCAGATACGCAGTATTTT. This encodes CAISESIGGITPDTQYF.

This clonotype was picked up one time. Being one base from a much bigger clone, this may be a read error. The CDR3 protein is CSVEVEGGPLGEQFF. For the CDR3, the DNA is TGCAGCGTTGAAGTAGAGGGAGGGCCCCTCGGTGAGCAGTTCTTC. V is TRBV29-1 and J is TRBJ2-1, with 7 positions matching TRBD2. Germline V gives CDR1 SQVTM, CDR2 ANQGSEA. This CDR3 is built from 15 residues. V gave up 1 base and J gave up 9 bases; unmatched junction bases: 12.

This clonotype was seen once. A much larger clone is a single base away; this may be a read error. This rearrangement joins TRBV4-2 to TRBJ1-6; a possible D gene is TRBD1 (5 bases). This CDR3 comprises 16 residues. Per the germline V gene, CDR1 is LGHNA and CDR2 is YNFKEQ. Written as DNA, the CDR3 is TGTGCCAGCAGGCAAGTGCAGACGGGGGGTTCTTCACCCCTCCACTTT. It specifies CASRQVQTGGSSPLHF.

This clonotype was counted between two and nine times. The rearrangement uses TRBV6-1 and TRBJ2-3; D is undetermined. The CDR3 runs to 14 residues. The V end was cut by 6 bases, the J end by 0 bases, with 10 bases between. Germline loops: CDR1 MNHNS, CDR2 SASEGT. DNA for the CDR3: TGTGCCAGCAGAACAAAAGGGAGCACAGATACGCAGTATTTT. Its translation is CASRTKGSTDTQYF.

The genes are TRBV5-4 and TRBJ2-3; a possible D gene is TRBD1 (5 bases). The CDR3 contains 14 residues. Trimming stripped 1 base from V and 4 bases from J, with 10 bases between. Germline values: CDR1 SGHNT, CDR2 YYREEE (reference sequence). As DNA, the CDR3 is TGTGCCAGCAGCTTGAGGGGTGGAGCAGATACGCAGTATTTT. It translates to CASSLRGGADTQYF.

As regards this clonotype: A much larger clone lies a single base off, so this may be a read error. In this CDR3 the conserved last residue, phenylalanine or tryptophan, is missing, so a read error is likely. CDR3 residues: CSASWDLTEAFY. DNA for the CDR3: TGCAGCGCCTCTTGGGACCTCACTGAAGCTTTCTAT. The chain links TRBV29-1 to TRBJ1-1, with a possible D match to TRBD1 (5 bases). V gave up 7 bases and J gave up 4 bases, with 13 bases separating them. The CDR3 is 12 amino acids. Germline assignment: CDR1 SQVTM and CDR2 ANQGSEA.

A remark on this clonotype: This may come from a read error, since a much larger clone is one base off. Since the CDR3 does not end with the conserved phenylalanine or tryptophan, this likely comes from a read error. The chain links TRBV6-1 to TRBJ1-1; D might be TRBD1 (5 bases). The CDR3 is made up of 12 amino acids. CDR1 and CDR2 (germline): MNHNS, SASEGT. V lost 7 bases and J 5 bases, leaving 11 bases between the germline ends. The CDR3 region is CASIQRGTEAFI. The CDR3 DNA reads as TGTGCCAGCATCCAGAGGGGAACTGAAGCTTTCATT.

On this clonotype: A clone one base away is much larger, so this may be a read error. The chain links TRBV4-1 to TRBJ2-7; D may be TRBD1 (6 bases). CDR1 is MGHRA and CDR2 is YSYEKL in the germline V gene. The CDR3 has 13 amino acids. V lost 7 bases, J lost 3 bases, and 13 bases lay in between. CDR3: CASNHLQGYEQYF. Here the CDR3 DNA reads TGCGCCAGCAACCATTTACAGGGCTACGAGCAGTACTTC.

Turning to this clonotype: Here the CDR3 omits its conserved ending phenylalanine or tryptophan, so a read error is the likely source. The V gene is TRBV28, the J gene TRBJ2-7, with unresolved D. Germline V gene sequence: CDR1 MDHEN, CDR2 SYDVKM. The CDR3 sequence is 15 residues long. V was shortened by 9 bases and J by 2 bases, with 20 bases between the two germline ends. The CDR3: CASRRPGSNPYEQYL. CDR3 in DNA: TGTGCCAGTAGAAGACCCGGGTCGAATCCCTACGAGCAGTACTTA.

About this clonotype itself: Given a much more abundant clone one base away, this may be a read error. The chain employs TRBV6-5 and TRBJ1-5; perhaps TRBD1 as D (6 bases). The CDR3 is 15 residues long. Germline V lookup: CDR1 MNHEY, CDR2 SVGAGI. DNA for the CDR3: TGTGGCAGCAGTTACTCCTGGACAGCGGGGCAGCCCCAGCATTTT. This codes for CGSSYSWTAGQPQHF.

This sequence joins TRBV6-1 and TRBJ2-7, with 7 bases that match TRBD1. V lost 4 bases and J lost 6; bases outside the gene matches: 3. CDR1 MNHNS and CDR2 SASEGT come from the germline V gene. CDR3 length: 12 amino acids. The DNA of the CDR3 is TGTGCCAGCAGTGTGACAGGGTTCGAGCAGTACTTC. It translates to CASSVTGFEQYF.

Worth noting for this clonotype: This is likely a read error, given that the CDR3 carries no conserved phenylalanine or tryptophan at its end. The chain uses TRBV28 and TRBJ2-5; D gene ambiguous. Germline V CDR1 and CDR2: MDHEN, SYDVKM. The CDR3 spans 13 residues. V lost 4 bases, J lost 5 bases, and 11 bases lay in between. CDR3 protein: CASSSQAAETQYL. Here the CDR3 DNA reads TGTGCCAGCAGTTCCCAGGCAGCGGAGACCCAGTACTTA.

This clonotype has a count of ten or more. CDR3 sequence reads: CASSWDPQGDNEQFF. The DNA of the CDR3 is TGTGCCAGCAGCTGGGACCCCCAAGGGGACAATGAGCAGTTCTTC. The chain couples TRBV5-4 to TRBJ2-1, with D tentatively TRBD1 or TRBD2 (5 bases each). Germline assignment: CDR1 SGHNT and CDR2 YYREEE (reference sequence). This CDR3 spans 15 amino acids. V was cut by 3 bases and J by 5 bases, with 15 bases left in between.

In regard to this clonotype: A junction end diverges from the germline sequence, so it may reflect a read error. The CDR3 sequence: CANSATSGTYNEQFF. Here the CDR3 DNA reads TGTGCCAACAGCGCTACTAGCGGGACGTACAATGAACAGTTCTTC. The chain is built from TRBV11-2 and TRBJ2-1; 10 bases are a match to TRBD2. Per germline, CDR1 SGHAT and CDR2 FQNNGV. CDR3 size: 15 residues.

This clonotype was detected only a few times. One base away lies a much larger clone, so this may be a sequencing read error. V gene TRBV6-1 combines with J gene TRBJ2-1, with D perhaps TRBD1 (6 bases). Germline V gene lookup returns CDR1 MNHNS and CDR2 SASEGT. The V gene lost 7 bases and the J gene lost 6 bases, with 16 bases spanning the gap. The CDR3 contains 14 residues. This CDR3 is CASINPGVGNEQFF. CDR3 in DNA: TGTGCCAGCATTAACCCAGGGGTCGGCAATGAGCAGTTCTTC.

This clonotype was counted at least ten times. The chain uses TRBV30 and TRBJ2-1; 7 positions match TRBD2. Trimming cost V 2 bases and J 7 bases; bases outside gene matches: 8. There are 14 residues in the CDR3. CDR1 GTSNPN and CDR2 SVGIG come from the germline V gene (reference sequence). CDR3 sequence (DNA): TGTGCCTGGAGTACTAGCGCGTTTGGGAATGAGCAGTTCTTC. Its protein product is CAWSTSAFGNEQFF.

This clonotype was observed a handful of times. This chain connects TRBV10-1 to TRBJ2-3, with 9 nucleotides matching TRBD2. The V and J ends lost 3 bases and 11 bases, in that order; junction bases with no gene match: 12. Germline V gives CDR1 WNHNN, CDR2 SYGVQD (reference sequence). CDR3 length: 15 residues. The CDR3 DNA sequence: TGCGCCAGCAGTGACAGCGGGAGGCCTCCGGGGGAGCAGTATTTT. Amino acids: CASSDSGRPPGEQYF.

Note on this clonotype: The junction and the germline gene differ at one end; a read error may be behind it. The chain uses TRBV30 and TRBJ2-5; D not certain. CDR1 and CDR2 from the germline V gene are GTSNPN and SVGIG (reference sequence). The CDR3 length is 13 residues. Here the CDR3 reads CAWSEKMAETEYF. CDR3 nucleotides: TGTGCCTGGAGCGAGAAGATGGCAGAGACCGAGTACTTC.

With respect to this clonotype: A read error may explain this, as a much larger clone is one base away. The rearrangement joins TRBV29-1 to TRBJ2-1, with TRBD1 matching over 8 bases. Looked up from germline, CDR1 is SQVTM and CDR2 is ANQGSEA. This CDR3 contains 13 residues. The CDR3 loop reads CSVSQGVQNVQFF. CDR3 nucleotides: TGCAGCGTTTCACAGGGGGTTCAGAATGTGCAGTTCTTC.

In regard to this clonotype: Likely a read error: the CDR3 ends without its conserved phenylalanine or tryptophan. The limits of the CDR3 on the DNA are not certain, so only TCRdb's listed CDR3 is given. The chain is built from TRBV6-5 and TRBJ2-7; the table's D gene call, TRBD2, was not cross checked with the DNA. The CDR3 has 13 residues if both end residues are counted. Germline CDR1 is MNHEY and CDR2 is SVGAGI. The CDR3 sequence: CASRTRGFYEEYY.

This clonotype was detected only once. The chain has TRBV28 and TRBJ2-1; D tentatively reads TRBD1 or TRBD2 (5 bases each). The V end was cut by 5 bases, the J end by 4 bases, with 18 bases between. This CDR3 region has 16 residues. CDR1 is MDHEN, CDR2 SYDVKM, per germline. In DNA, the CDR3 is TGTGCCAGCAGTGGGGGATTCGGACCTCGGTACAATGAGCAGTTCTTC. Protein: CASSGGFGPRYNEQFF.